This T cell receptor (beta chain) emerged from a study of blood T cell repertoires in COVID-19. Turning to the study itself: Spain, Italy and the United States supplied samples that represented acute and convalescent COVID-19. T cells, B-cell-depleted T cells, or PBMCs supplied cDNA or gDNA.

Germline V gene sequence: CDR1 SGHTA, CDR2 FQGNSA. This CDR3 has 13 amino acids. V was pared by 4 bases and J by 4 bases, with 11 bases between. Original methodology: Researchers report that nucleated cell counts were estimated from reference gene primer amplification. Profiling relied on immunoSEQ multiplex PCR, and the TCRdb table lists in-frame clones only, not all of them. From that table come the V and J calls and clone size; the DNA was used to work out D and trimming. The table shows 150,000 to 200,000 clones, with around nine tenths occurring only once. The sequenced sample consisted of peripheral blood. The chain uses TRBV7-2 and TRBJ2-7; weak D call: TRBD1 (6 bases). The sequence was collected from a man aged 40-49 years with acute or convalescent COVID-19. The CDR3 loop is CASSYGQTYEQYF. Written as DNA, the CDR3 is TGTGCCAGCAGCTACGGACAGACTTACGAGCAGTACTTC.